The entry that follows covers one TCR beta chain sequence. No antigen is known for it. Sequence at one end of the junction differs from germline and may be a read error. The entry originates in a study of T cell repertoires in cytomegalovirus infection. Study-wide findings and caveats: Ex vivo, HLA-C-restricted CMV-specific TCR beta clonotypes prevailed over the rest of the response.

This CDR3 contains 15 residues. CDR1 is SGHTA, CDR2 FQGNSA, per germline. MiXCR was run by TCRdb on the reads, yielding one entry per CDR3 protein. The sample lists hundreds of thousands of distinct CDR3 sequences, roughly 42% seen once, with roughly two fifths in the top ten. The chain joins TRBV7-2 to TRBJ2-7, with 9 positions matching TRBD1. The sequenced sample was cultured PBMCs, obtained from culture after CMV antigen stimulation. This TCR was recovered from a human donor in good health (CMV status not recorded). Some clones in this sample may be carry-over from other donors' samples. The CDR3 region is CASSRLRDRAYEQDF. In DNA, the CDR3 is TGTGCCAGCAGCAGGCTCCGGGACAGGGCCTACGAGCAGGACTTC.